This TCR beta chain stems from a study of CD4 T cells in relation to SARS-CoV-2 and coronaviruses. Findings and caveats of the study: This crossreactivity analysis covered spike protein alone, no other viral proteins. About 65% of donors had memory CD4+ clonotypes crossrecognizing SARS-CoV-2 and common cold coronavirus spike.

The germline V gene has CDR1 LNHDA and CDR2 SQIVND (reference sequence). J gave up 5 bases and V 2 bases, and 19 bases lay outside the gene matches. CDR3 length equals 19 residues. Before the COVID-19 pandemic, during about 2011-2019, CD4+ T cells were taken from unexposed donors. For this clone: Its antigen is as yet unknown.

Naive and memory CD4+ T cell DNA was deep-sequenced without culture. Clones were read by immunoSEQ multiplex PCR, and TCRdb kept only the in-frame ones, dropping some. The sample has about 59,000 clones; 86% are singletons. V usage is TRBV19 and J usage is TRBJ2-7; TRBD2 matches 9 bases. The specimen sequenced was memory CD4+ T cells from PBMCs. The sequence derives from a human donor in good health. CDR3 loop: CASSISVWREGQVRHEQYF. For the CDR3, the DNA is TGTGCCAGTAGTATATCCGTGTGGCGGGAGGGCCAAGTCAGACACGAGCAGTACTTC.